This T cell receptor beta chain derives from a study of T cells in tuberculosis. Broader study findings: Using the GMM-specific repertoire gave around 88% accuracy versus roughly 68% with motifs. Smaller alpha distances in active tuberculosis partly reflected shorter CDR3-alpha lengths.

Measured with immunoSEQ multiplex PCR; TCRdb has only the in-frame clones, and not every one. Of roughly 35,000 clones listed, roughly 94% were seen once; the top ten hold 7%. With 5 bases clipped from V and 5 bases from J, the junction kept 4 bases outside the gene matches. This CDR3 is built from 14 residues. Germline assignment: CDR1 MNHNS and CDR2 SASEGT. Points on this clone: Antigen: not known.

Indicated time point: new active TB diagnosis, blood taken before or within 7 days of starting treatment. Confirmation came from sputum smear and/or culture positivity for M. tuberculosis. On average roughly 90,000 T cells per donor were immunosequenced. This receptor was identified in an adult with tuberculosis. Some clones in this sample may be carry-over from other donors' samples. The chain is built from TRBV6-1 and TRBJ1-4; 8 nucleotides line up with TRBD1. The sample was PBMCs, taken at tuberculosis diagnosis. Written as DNA, the CDR3 is TGTGCCAGCAGTATAGGGACAGGCAATGAAAAACTGTTTTTT. The encoded protein is CASSIGTGNEKLFF.